This is a list of T cell receptor beta chains from one sample in a study of blood T cell repertoires in COVID-19. Data came from immunoSEQ multiplex PCR; TCRdb stores just in-frame clones and leaves some out. The sample lists about 80,000 clones, roughly 80% occurring once. The sequencing input was peripheral blood. The origin of the receptors is a woman older than 75 with acute or convalescent COVID-19. Both conserved end residues are part of each CDR3. The D gene is left open where the match is weak. Clone size appears in some rows only: once, few, many, or a class for an expanded clone.

TGTGCCAGCAGCTCGGACAGGCCCCAGTATTTT	CASSSDRPQYF	-	TRBD1	TRBV7-2	TRBJ2-3
TGTGCCAGCAGCCTCAAACAGGAGAAGAACACTGAAGCTTTCTTT	CASSLKQEKNTEAFF	-	-	TRBV9	TRBJ1-1
TGCAGTGCTAGTGGACAGGGTAGGAATTCACCCCTCCACTTT	CSASGQGRNSPLHF	few	TRBD1	TRBV20-1	TRBJ1-6
TGTGCCAGCAGCCTCCCCGGGACAGGGTTAATGACCCAGTACTTC	CASSLPGTGLMTQYF	few	TRBD1	TRBV13	TRBJ2-5
TGTGCCAGCAGCCCTGGGGGCCCAAATGAAAAACTGTTTTTT	CASSPGGPNEKLFF	-	-	TRBV7-9	TRBJ1-4
TGTGCCAGCAGCCCCGAGGCGGATGAGCAGTTCTTC	CASSPEADEQFF	-	-	TRBV12-3/TRBV12-4	TRBJ2-1
TGCGCCAGCAGCCAAGGAGTTCGGACTAGCGGGGTCAGCACAGATACGCAGTATTTT	CASSQGVRTSGVSTDTQYF	once	TRBD2	TRBV4-3	TRBJ2-3
TGCGCCAGCAGCCAAGATCCGGGACAGGGACCTTTTAGGACCGGGGAGCTGTTTTTT	CASSQDPGQGPFRTGELFF	-	TRBD1	TRBV4-1	TRBJ2-2
TGTGCCAGCAGTTTATCGAGGGGAGGCTTTCGAACCTATAATTCACCCCTCCACTTT	CASSLSRGGFRTYNSPLHF	-	-	TRBV27	TRBJ1-6
TGTGCCTGGAGTGTAGAGGGACTTATGGGCAATCAGCCCCAGCATTTT	CAWSVEGLMGNQPQHF	-	-	TRBV30	TRBJ1-5
TGTGCCAGCAGCCAAGATTGGTCAGGGCTTGGAGGCTACACCTTC	CASSQDWSGLGGYTF	-	-	TRBV14	TRBJ1-2
TGTGCCATCAGTGAGGGGAGGAATAGCAATCAGCCCCAGCATTTT	CAISEGRNSNQPQHF	few	-	TRBV10-3	TRBJ1-5
TGTGCCAGCAGTACCCGGTCAGGGGGGGGAAACACCATATATTTT	CASSTRSGGGNTIYF	few	TRBD1	TRBV28	TRBJ1-3
TGTGCCAGCAGTCTCCTCGCGGTCAGGGTTAGCGGAGCCGTCGAGCAGTACTTC	CASSLLAVRVSGAVEQYF	few	-	TRBV27	TRBJ2-7
TGTGCCAGTACCCCCCATAAGGGCAGGGGTGATGAAAAACTGTTTTTT	CASTPHKGRGDEKLFF	-	-	TRBV19	TRBJ1-4
TGTGCCAGCAGCCCGAGGGGGGGTACAGGCACTGGCCGGAGCACAGATACGCAGTATTTT	CASSPRGGTGTGRSTDTQYF	-	-	TRBV9	TRBJ2-3
TGTGCCAGCAGCTTACCAAACGAGGATTATGGCTACACCTTC	CASSLPNEDYGYTF	-	-	TRBV13	TRBJ1-2
TGTGCCAGCAGTGAACCTGGACAGGGAACCTGGAACATTCAGTACTTC	CASSEPGQGTWNIQYF	-	TRBD1	TRBV6-1	TRBJ2-4
TGCGCCAGCAGCTCCGGGGAAGGACGCTCACGCCCGGGAAACACCATATATTTT	CASSSGEGRSRPGNTIYF	-	-	TRBV5-1	TRBJ1-3
TGTGCCAGTAGTATAGCAAACAGTTTCATGAACACTGAAGCTTTCTTT	CASSIANSFMNTEAFF	-	-	TRBV19	TRBJ1-1
TGTGCCGTATCCAGACAGCTCATGAACACTGAAGCTTTCTTT	CAVSRQLMNTEAFF	-	-	TRBV6-5	TRBJ1-1
TGTGCCTGGGCAGGGCCGGGCAATCAGCCCCAGCATTTT	CAWAGPGNQPQHF	-	-	TRBV30	TRBJ1-5
TGTGCCAGCAGCCCCAGGGACAGGGGAGAGAGCTACACCTTC	CASSPRDRGESYTF	-	TRBD1	TRBV27	TRBJ1-2
TGCGCCAGCAGCGTAGGGGCGAGTTCACCCCTCCACTTT	CASSVGASSPLHF	once	-	TRBV5-1	TRBJ1-6
TGTGCCAGCAGACGGGGGGCTTACACAGATACGCAGTATTTT	CASRRGAYTDTQYF	-	-	TRBV2	TRBJ2-3
TGTGCCAGCTCACCAGGGACAGGGAACTCTGGGGCCAACGTCCTGACTTTC	CASSPGTGNSGANVLTF	-	TRBD1	TRBV18	TRBJ2-6
TGTGCCTGGACAGGGCCTCTAGATGAAAAACTGTTTTTT	CAWTGPLDEKLFF	-	-	TRBV30	TRBJ1-4
TGCAGTGCTCGTGGTAGTTCATATGGCTACACCTTC	CSARGSSYGYTF	-	-	TRBV20-1	TRBJ1-2
TGCAGTGCTAGTGTCAGCGCTCTGAACACTGAAGCTTTCTTT	CSASVSALNTEAFF	-	-	TRBV20-1	TRBJ1-1
TGTGCCACCTCCGGGACTAGCCGGACCGGGGAGCTGTTTTTT	CATSGTSRTGELFF	-	TRBD2	TRBV15	TRBJ2-2
TGTGCCAGCAGCTTAGCCATCACAGATACGCAGTATTTT	CASSLAITDTQYF	-	-	TRBV7-2	TRBJ2-3
TGTGCCAGCAGCTTATATTGGGCCCCTGAGACCTTC	CASSLYWAPETF	once	-	TRBV7-2	TRBJ1-2
TGTGCCAGTTCACAGGTGGAGTTAGAGACCCAGTACTTC	CASSQVELETQYF	-	-	TRBV7-9	TRBJ2-5
TGTGCCAGCAGTTTATCAGCTGAGGGAATAGCTTTCTTT	CASSLSAEGIAFF	-	-	TRBV28	TRBJ1-1
TGTGCCAGCAGTGAAGCGGGTGGGACAGGGCGGCGTTATGGCTACACCTTC	CASSEAGGTGRRYGYTF	-	TRBD1	TRBV6-1	TRBJ1-2
TGTGCCAGCAGCTTAGCGTGGGGGGATGAGCAGTTCTTC	CASSLAWGDEQFF	-	-	TRBV7-9	TRBJ2-1
TGTGCCAGCTCCTATAGACAGGGCGTCGACGAGCAGTACTTC	CASSYRQGVDEQYF	-	TRBD1	TRBV18	TRBJ2-7
TGTGCCAGCAGCCCAGAATTGGGCGGGGGAAAATTTTCAGACACGCAGTATTTT	CASSPELGGGKFSDTQYF	-	TRBD2	TRBV7-3	TRBJ2-3
TGTGCCAGCACCGGACAGGGAATCGCTGAAGCTTTCTTT	CASTGQGIAEAFF	-	TRBD1	TRBV11-3	TRBJ1-1
TGTGCCAGCAGTTCCGACAGGGTTGGAGAGCAGTACTTC	CASSSDRVGEQYF	-	TRBD1	TRBV27	TRBJ2-7
TGTGCCAGCTCACCACGAATCGGCCAGGGGCCGAACACCGGGGAGCTGTTTTTT	CASSPRIGQGPNTGELFF	-	-	TRBV18	TRBJ2-2